Described below is a single T cell receptor beta chain sequence and its context. The antigen this receptor binds is unknown. Within one base of it there is no much larger clone, and no base qualities were kept. Reading the germline V gene gives CDR1 MNHNS and CDR2 SASEGT. From cysteine to phenylalanine, the CDR3 is 13 amino acids long. The CDR3 DNA has 39 bases and is translated from base 1. At the junction V is shortened by 7 bases and J by 11 bases, with 20 bases in between. Preparation of the library involved multiplex PCR. The sample was run on an Illumina HiSeq 4000. iRepertoire HTBI primers and Arm-PCR amplification of CDR3 regions were used to construct TCR beta libraries. Gel purification was performed on PCR products prior to sequencing. Concerning the study's data processing: Gene usage analysis of CDR3 amino acid clonotypes used the 62 TRBV and 14 TRBJ segments found across samples. COPE and FqMerger were used to merge filtered high-quality paired reads into contigs. Contigs were aligned with BLAST to IMGT TRBV, TRBD and TRBJ reference genes, and CDR3 was defined per IMGT. Clonotypes above 0.1% frequency were classified as highly expanded clones. Shannon entropy served as the measure of repertoire diversity, while the Gini coefficient captured V-J evenness. A clonotype was considered public if more than one individual shared it. TCRdb handled the public reads itself, with Q25 trimming in fastp and clone calling in MiXCR, and kept productive beta chains. Under each unique CDR3 protein, matching rows form one entry showing the most common genes and DNA. These V and J calls are TCRdb output, not the study's own analysis. A total of roughly 700,000 distinct CDR3 sequences appear in this sample, around 32% of them only once. The ten largest clones capture around 40% of the sample.

This sample was taken from a study of regulatory T cells in long-lasting Graves disease (dated by TCRdb to the early 2020s). Broadly, across the study: Persistent Graves' disease meant more than 5 years of antithyroid drug treatment with TSH receptor autoantibodies that stayed positive. This study used TCR sequencing and RNA sequencing of peripheral blood to compare persistent Graves' disease patients against newly diagnosed Graves' disease patients. The study took place in China and was registered as a clinical trial. A total of some 33 samples were covered by TCR sequencing, comprising some 13 persistent and 20 newly diagnosed Graves' disease patients. Persistent Graves' disease patients in the clinical cohort had taken antithyroid drugs for roughly ten years on average. What the study reported, not specific to this receptor: Only the TCR beta chain was sequenced and analyzed. Persistent patients shared more public clonotypes among themselves (around 2,500) than newly diagnosed patients did (more than 850). TRBV28, TRBJ1-2 and TRBJ2-5 were preferentially used in persistent disease, while TRBV20-1 and TRBJ2-1 were favored in newly diagnosed disease. As a limitation, the authors acknowledged that the small sample size may reduce accuracy. Compared with newly diagnosed patients, persistent Graves' disease patients had lower TCR Shannon entropy and fewer highly expanded clones, which suggests clonal expansion. Only peripheral blood was studied, because thyroid tissue, the primary lesion, was inaccessible.

The label giving this sample's time point can be read as: persistent/refractory GD, antithyroid drugs over 5 years with positive TRAb. RNA was extracted from PBMCs in TRIzol for both TCR sequencing and RNA sequencing. The diagnosis of Graves' disease followed American Thyroid Association guidelines. Recruitment of patients was carried out at an endocrinology department in Xi'an, China. From each patient, approximately 10 milliliters of peripheral blood was collected into an EDTA anticoagulant tube. Ficoll Paque Plus density gradient separation was used to isolate PBMCs, and no additional T cell sorting was done. An Agilent 2100 Bioanalyzer and agarose gel were used to check RNA quality, and a NanoDrop 2000 was used to measure RNA concentration.

The chain is encoded by TRBV6-1 joined to TRBJ1-1; the D gene is not confidently resolved. The source was peripheral blood mononuclear cells (PBMCs), collected when the disease was refractory, from a patient treated with antithyroid drugs. The TCR originated in a female donor with Graves disease. CDR3 loop: CASIGPGLAEAFF. The DNA sequence is as follows: TGTGCCAGCATCGGACCCGGGTTGGCGGAGGCTTTCTTT.